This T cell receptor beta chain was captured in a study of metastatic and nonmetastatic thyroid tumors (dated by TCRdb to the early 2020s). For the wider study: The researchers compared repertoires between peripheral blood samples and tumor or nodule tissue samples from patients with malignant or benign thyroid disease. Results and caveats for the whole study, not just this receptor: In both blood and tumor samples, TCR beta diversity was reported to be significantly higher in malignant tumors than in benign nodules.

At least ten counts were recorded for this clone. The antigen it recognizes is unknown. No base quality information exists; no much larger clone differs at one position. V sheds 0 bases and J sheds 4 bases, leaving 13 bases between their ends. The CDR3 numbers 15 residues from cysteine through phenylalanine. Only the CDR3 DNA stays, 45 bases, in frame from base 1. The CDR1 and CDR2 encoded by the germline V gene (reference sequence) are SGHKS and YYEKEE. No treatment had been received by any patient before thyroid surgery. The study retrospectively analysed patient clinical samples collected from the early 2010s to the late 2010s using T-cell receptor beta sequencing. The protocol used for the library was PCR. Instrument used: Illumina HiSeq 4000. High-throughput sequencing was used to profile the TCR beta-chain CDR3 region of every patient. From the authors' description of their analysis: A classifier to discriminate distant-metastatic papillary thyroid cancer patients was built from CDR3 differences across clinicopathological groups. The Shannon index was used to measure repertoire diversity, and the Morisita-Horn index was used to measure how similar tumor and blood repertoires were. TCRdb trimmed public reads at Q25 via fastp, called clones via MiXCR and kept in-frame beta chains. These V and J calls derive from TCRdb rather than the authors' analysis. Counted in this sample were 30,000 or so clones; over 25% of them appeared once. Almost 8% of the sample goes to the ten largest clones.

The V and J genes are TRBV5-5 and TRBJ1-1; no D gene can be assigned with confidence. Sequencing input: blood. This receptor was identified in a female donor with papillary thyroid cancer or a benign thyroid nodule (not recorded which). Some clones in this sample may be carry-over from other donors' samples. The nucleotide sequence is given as TGTGCCAGCAGCTTGGATTCATCGGGGATCACTGAAGCTTTCTTT. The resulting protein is CASSLDSSGITEAFF. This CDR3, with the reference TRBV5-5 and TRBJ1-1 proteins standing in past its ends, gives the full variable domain DAGVTQSPTHLIKTRGQQVTLRCSPISGHKSVSWYQQVLGQGPQFIFQYYEKEERGRGNFPDRFSARQFPNYSSELNVNALLLGDSALYLCASSLDSSGITEAFFGQGTRLTVV.